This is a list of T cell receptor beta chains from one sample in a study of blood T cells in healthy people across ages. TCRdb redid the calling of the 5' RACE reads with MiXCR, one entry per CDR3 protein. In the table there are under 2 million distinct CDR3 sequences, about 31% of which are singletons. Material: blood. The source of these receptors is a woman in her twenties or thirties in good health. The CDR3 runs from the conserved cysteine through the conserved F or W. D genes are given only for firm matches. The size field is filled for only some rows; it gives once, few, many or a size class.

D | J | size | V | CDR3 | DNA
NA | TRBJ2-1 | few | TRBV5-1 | CASRPGNNEQFF | TGCGCCAGCAGACCGGGGAACAATGAGCAGTTCTTC
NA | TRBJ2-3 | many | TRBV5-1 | CASNLVGGSDTQYF | TGCGCCAGCAACTTGGTGGGGGGTTCGGATACGCAGTATTTT
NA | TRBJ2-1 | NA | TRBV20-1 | CSARGRGREYNEQFF | TGCAGTGCTAGGGGTAGGGGCAGGGAGTACAATGAGCAGTTCTTC
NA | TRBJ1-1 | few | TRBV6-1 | CASSEGVYTEAFF | TGTGCCAGCAGTGAAGGGGTTTACACTGAAGCTTTCTTT
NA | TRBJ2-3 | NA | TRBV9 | CASSHLSTDTQYF | TGTGCCAGCAGCCATCTTAGCACAGATACGCAGTATTTT
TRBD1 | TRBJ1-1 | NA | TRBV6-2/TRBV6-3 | CASRVTGGGTEAFF | TGTGCCAGCAGGGTAACAGGGGGCGGCACTGAAGCTTTCTTT
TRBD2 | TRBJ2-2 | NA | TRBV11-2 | CASSLNSGGATGELFF | TGTGCCAGCAGCCTCAATAGCGGGGGGGCAACCGGGGAGCTGTTTTTT
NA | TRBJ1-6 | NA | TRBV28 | CASRGGHNSPLHF | TGTGCCAGCAGGGGCGGGCACAATTCACCCCTCCACTTT
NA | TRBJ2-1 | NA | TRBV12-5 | CASGLVLGQGYNEQFF | TGTGCTAGTGGTTTGGTACTTGGGCAGGGTTACAATGAGCAGTTCTTC
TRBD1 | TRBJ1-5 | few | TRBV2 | CASTTGTGGGQPQHF | TGTGCCAGCACCACCGGGACAGGGGGGGGTCAGCCCCAGCATTTT